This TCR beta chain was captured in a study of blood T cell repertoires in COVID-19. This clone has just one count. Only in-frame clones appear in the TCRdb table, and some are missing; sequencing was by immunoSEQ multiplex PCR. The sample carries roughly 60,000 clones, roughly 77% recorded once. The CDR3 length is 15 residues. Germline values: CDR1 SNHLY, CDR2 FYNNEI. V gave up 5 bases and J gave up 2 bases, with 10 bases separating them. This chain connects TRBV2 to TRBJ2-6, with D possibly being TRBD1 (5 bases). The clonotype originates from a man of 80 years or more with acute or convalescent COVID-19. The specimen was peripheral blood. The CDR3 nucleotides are TGTGCCAGCAGTAAGGGGATGGCTGGGGCCAACGTCCTGACTTTC. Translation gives CASSKGMAGANVLTF.